The 32 T cell receptor beta chains reported below all come from one sample, sequenced in a study of blood T cell repertoires in COVID-19. This table comes from immunoSEQ multiplex PCR, and its TCRdb copy is limited to in-frame clones, with some not included. This sample has 250,000 to 400,000 clones, with about nine tenths found just once. The sequenced sample was peripheral blood. The receptors here all came from a middle-aged man with active or convalescent COVID-19.

The rearrangement joins TRBV4-1 to TRBJ1-6; D unclear. The V gene's germline CDR1 is MGHRA and CDR2 YSYEKL. The V end lost 4 bases, the J end lost 9 bases, and 16 bases lay between the germline ends. The CDR3 sequence is 15 residues long. The CDR3 region is CASSLVPDPGSPLHF. The CDR3 DNA reads as TGCGCCAGCAGCCTAGTCCCTGACCCAGGTTCACCCCTCCACTTT.

The rearrangement links TRBV7-9 to TRBJ2-5; D gene ambiguous. The CDR3 runs 11 residues. V lost 5 bases, J lost 9 bases, and 10 bases lay in between. CDR1 is SEHNR, CDR2 FQNEAQ, per germline (reference sequence). The CDR3 loop reads CASSRTQAQYF. The CDR3 DNA reads TGTGCCAGCAGCCGCACCCAGGCCCAGTACTTC.

The J gene is TRBJ2-3, the V gene TRBV7-8, with 8 bases lining up with TRBD2. Trimming at V came to 2 bases and at J to 0 bases, leaving 1 base not matched to a gene. The germline V gene encodes CDR1 SGHVS and CDR2 FQNEAQ. The CDR3 consists of 15 residues. The CDR3 bases are TGTGCCAGCAGCTTACAGCGGGGGAGCACAGATACGCAGTATTTT. This sequence encodes CASSLQRGSTDTQYF.

Here the CDR3 DNA reads TGTGCCAGCAGTGAAGGTAGCGGGAGGGGCGAGCAGTTCTTC. Translation: CASSEGSGRGEQFF. This chain links TRBV2 with TRBJ2-1, with 11 nucleotides matching TRBD2. V was clipped by 1 base and J by 10 bases; unmatched bases: 3. Germline V gene data show CDR1 as SNHLY and CDR2 as FYNNEI. This CDR3 is 14 amino acids long. Looking up the rest from reference TRBV2 and TRBJ2-1 gives the full variable domain: EPEVTQTPSHQVTQMGQEVILRCVPISNHLYFYWYRQILGQKVEFLVSFYNNEISEKSEIFDDQFSVERPDGSNFTLKIRSTKLEDSAMYFCASSEGSGRGEQFFGPGTRLTVL.

J is TRBJ2-4 and V is TRBV5-5; TRBD1 is a possible D gene (5 bases). Germline V gives CDR1 SGHKS, CDR2 YYEKEE (reference sequence). The germline V and J ends were trimmed by 0 bases and 0 bases, with 13 bases remaining between them. The CDR3 consists of 17 residues. In nucleotides, the CDR3 is TGTGCCAGCAGCTTGGGGGGCAGGGCCCTAGCCAAAAACATTCAGTACTTC. Its translation is CASSLGGRALAKNIQYF.

This sequence joins TRBV7-9 and TRBJ2-3; maybe TRBD2 (6 bases). CDR3 length equals 16 residues. Germline CDR1 is SEHNR and CDR2 is FQNEAQ (reference sequence). With 4 bases removed from V and 2 bases from J, the gap between germline ends came to 16 bases. CDR3 sequence: CASSWRGVGDTDTQYF. The DNA of the CDR3 is TGTGCCAGCAGCTGGAGGGGCGTAGGGGACACAGATACGCAGTATTTT.

The rearrangement uses TRBV4-2 and TRBJ2-4; no clear D. The germline CDR1 and CDR2 sequences are LGHNA and YNFKEQ. This CDR3 is 15 amino acids long. V dropped 0 bases and J dropped 0 bases, with 6 bases sitting between them. The CDR3 DNA reads TGTGCCAGCAGCCAAGAGTCAATAGCCAAAAACATTCAGTACTTC. Translation gives CASSQESIAKNIQYF.

The table lists this clone with a few counts. The chain is built from TRBV6-5 and TRBJ1-3; TRBD1 aligns across 9 bases. Trimming took 6 bases from V and 5 from J; bases not matched to a gene: 8. Looked up from germline, CDR1 is MNHEY and CDR2 is SVGAGI. This CDR3 is built from 15 residues. CDR3 sequence (DNA): TGTGCCAGCAGCCCCGTACAGGGGGCGAGAAACACCATATATTTT. It translates to CASSPVQGARNTIYF.

The gene calls are TRBV5-1 and TRBJ2-1; 7 positions match TRBD2. CDR1 and CDR2 (germline): SGHRS, YFSETQ. CDR3 size: 15 residues. Trimming took 3 bases from V and 8 from J; bases not matched to a gene: 11. The CDR3 sequence: CASSSLTGAGDEQFF. The CDR3 nucleotides are TGCGCCAGCAGCTCGCTTACAGGCGCGGGGGATGAGCAGTTCTTC.

The J gene is TRBJ1-2, the V gene TRBV2; 10 bases map to TRBD1. J gave up 7 bases and V 6 bases, and 8 bases lay outside the gene matches. The CDR3 totals 14 residues. In germline, CDR1 is SNHLY, CDR2 FYNNEI. The CDR3 loop is CASRMDRGSGGYTF. CDR3 sequence (DNA): TGTGCCAGCAGGATGGACAGGGGGTCGGGTGGCTACACCTTC.

A note on this clone: The sample contains more than one DNA sequence encoding this CDR3. The chain carries TRBV5-1 and TRBJ2-1; TRBD2 aligns across 8 bases. Per germline, CDR1 SGHRS and CDR2 YFSETQ. This CDR3 has 15 amino acids. Unmatched junction bases numbered 2, after V lost 0 bases and J lost 3 bases. CDR3 DNA sequence: TGCGCCAGCAGCTTGGACGGGGGGGACTACAATGAGCAGTTCTTC. It codes for CASSLDGGDYNEQFF.

V is TRBV28 and J is TRBJ2-1, with 9 bases matching TRBD1. Germline CDR1 reads MDHEN; CDR2 reads SYDVKM. The CDR3 runs 15 residues. V shed 0 bases and J 12 bases; nucleotides not matched to a gene: 9. CDR3 in amino acids: CASSLWGDRAKGQFF. The CDR3 DNA sequence: TGTGCCAGCAGTTTATGGGGGGACAGGGCCAAGGGGCAGTTCTTC.

This rearrangement joins TRBV5-6 to TRBJ1-2; no reliable D call. The CDR3 spans 12 residues. The germline V gene has CDR1 SGHDT and CDR2 YYEEEE. V gave up 3 bases and J gave up 8 bases, with 11 bases separating them. The CDR3 here is CASSSSDSGYTF. CDR3 nucleotides: TGTGCCAGCAGCTCCTCAGACTCAGGCTACACCTTC.

This clone was counted once. The chain employs TRBV10-3 and TRBJ2-5; 9 bases align to TRBD2. Germline V lookup: CDR1 ENHRY, CDR2 SYGVKD. Trimming at V came to 2 bases and at J to 6 bases, leaving 4 bases not matched to a gene. The CDR3 loop spans 14 amino acids. Here the CDR3 DNA reads TGTGCCATCAGTGAGACCACTAGCGGGCAGACCCAGTACTTC. Its translation: CAISETTSGQTQYF.

The chain couples TRBV12-3 or TRBV12-4 to TRBJ2-1, with 8 bases identical to TRBD1. V was pared by 5 bases and J by 9 bases, with 6 bases of the junction left unmatched. The CDR3 is 13 residues long. In nucleotides, the CDR3 is TGTGCCAGCAGTCGGGACAGGTCAAGTGAGCAGTTCTTC. This sequence encodes CASSRDRSSEQFF.

The rearrangement joins TRBV28 to TRBJ1-4, with 9 nucleotides matching TRBD1. The CDR3 is 17 amino acids. Trimming cost V 6 bases and J 7 bases; bases outside gene matches: 15. In germline, CDR1 is MDHEN, CDR2 SYDVKM. CDR3 amino acids: CASSSGTGNLRGEKLFF. Written as DNA, the CDR3 is TGTGCCAGCAGCTCCGGGACAGGGAACCTCAGGGGTGAAAAACTGTTTTTT.

This clone turned up a few times. The rearrangement uses TRBV5-5 and TRBJ1-4; the D gene is possibly TRBD1 (6 bases). CDR3 length: 17 amino acids. Between the trimmed V and J ends, which lost 0 bases and 0 bases, there was a span of 12 bases. Germline loops: CDR1 SGHKS, CDR2 YYEKEE (reference sequence). CDR3 residues: CASSLARGSATNEKLFF. The CDR3 DNA reads as TGTGCCAGCAGCTTGGCCAGGGGATCTGCAACTAATGAAAAACTGTTTTTT.

The V gene is TRBV7-3, the J gene TRBJ2-7, with 9 positions matching TRBD1. V lost 0 bases, J lost 6 bases, and 3 bases stayed unmatched. The CDR3 runs to 14 residues. Germline V lookup: CDR1 SGHTA, CDR2 FQGTGA. The DNA of the CDR3 is TGTGCCAGCAGCTTAACTGGGACAGGGACCGAGCAGTACTTC. Protein sequence: CASSLTGTGTEQYF.

The gene calls are TRBV7-9 and TRBJ2-2, with D tentatively TRBD2 (5 bases). Germline CDR1 reads SEHNR; CDR2 reads FQNEAQ (reference sequence). The V end lost 4 bases, the J end lost 0 bases, and 15 bases lay between the germline ends. CDR3 length: 17 residues. The CDR3 loop reads CASSYGVGSTNTGELFF. CDR3 bases: TGTGCCAGCAGCTACGGGGTTGGCAGCACGAACACCGGGGAGCTGTTTTTT.

The V and J genes are TRBV6-6 and TRBJ2-5; 7 nucleotides match TRBD1. CDR3 length: 13 amino acids. The germline V gene has CDR1 MNHNY and CDR2 SVGAGI (reference sequence). J was trimmed by 5 bases and V by 2 bases; bases with no gene match: 2. The CDR3 reads CASSYRGPETQYF. The CDR3 nucleotides read TGTGCCAGCAGTTACAGGGGGCCTGAGACCCAGTACTTC.

This chain uses TRBV2 with TRBJ1-4; no clear D gene. Germline lookup yields CDR1 SNHLY and CDR2 FYNNEI. This CDR3 has 15 amino acids. V was trimmed by 6 bases and J by 8 bases, leaving 19 bases between them. The CDR3, as DNA: TGTGCCAGCAGCCTCGGGAACCCCGGTGGGGAAAAACTGTTTTTT. As protein: CASSLGNPGGEKLFF.

The chain recombines TRBV6-6 with TRBJ1-5; D might be TRBD1 (5 bases). CDR3 size: 15 residues. Germline V gene sequence: CDR1 MNHNY, CDR2 SVGAGI (reference sequence). With 7 bases removed from V and 1 base from J, the gap between germline ends came to 14 bases. The DNA for the CDR3 is TGTGCCAGCACCACAAGAAGGGGAAGCAATCAGCCCCAGCATTTT. Translating gives CASTTRRGSNQPQHF.

This clone appeared a single time. V and J are TRBV19 and TRBJ1-5; unclear D gene. The CDR3 runs 14 residues. V gave up 6 bases and J gave up 0 bases, with 9 bases separating them. The V gene's germline CDR1 is LNHDA and CDR2 SQIVND (reference sequence). In DNA, the CDR3 is TGTGCCAGTAGGTCCCAGGATAGCAATCAGCCCCAGCATTTT. Translating gives CASRSQDSNQPQHF.

The chain's CDR3 is CASSNYRESELFF. DNA of the CDR3: TGTGCCAGCAGTAACTACAGGGAATCGGAACTGTTTTTT. The chain employs TRBV6-2 or TRBV6-3 and TRBJ1-4; possibly TRBD1 for D (6 bases). The CDR3 loop spans 13 amino acids. V dropped 5 bases and J dropped 12 bases, with 16 bases sitting between them. The germline CDR1 and CDR2 sequences are MNHEY and SVGEGT.

V gene TRBV19 combines with J gene TRBJ2-1; D remains ambiguous. Germline V gives CDR1 LNHDA, CDR2 SQIVND (reference sequence). V lost 0 bases to trimming and J lost 9 bases, with 9 bases between them. CDR3 length equals 13 residues. The CDR3 loop is CASSIDRRSEQFF. CDR3 bases: TGTGCCAGTAGTATAGATCGACGGAGTGAGCAGTTCTTC.

V and J are TRBV4-2 and TRBJ1-1, with D tentatively TRBD1 (6 bases). The CDR3 totals 13 residues. The V end was cut by 1 base, the J end by 11 bases, with 14 bases between. CDR1 and CDR2 (germline): LGHNA, YNFKEQ. In DNA, the CDR3 is TGTGCCAGCAGCCAAGGTGGGGGGGCGCGGGCTTTCTTT. Amino acids: CASSQGGGARAFF.

Only one count was recorded for this clone. J is TRBJ2-7 and V is TRBV28; weak D call: TRBD2 (5 bases). V dropped 2 bases and J dropped 2 bases, with 7 bases sitting between them. CDR1 is MDHEN and CDR2 is SYDVKM in the germline V gene. The CDR3 has 13 residues. DNA of the CDR3: TGTGCCAGCAGTTTAGAGGGAGCCTACGAGCAGTACTTC. Its protein is CASSLEGAYEQYF. Full variable domain (outside the CDR3, taken from reference TRBV28 and TRBJ2-7): DVKVTQSSRYLVKRTGEKVFLECVQDMDHENMFWYRQDPGLGLRLIYFSYDVKMKEKGDIPEGYSVSREKKERFSLILESASTNQTSMYLCASSLEGAYEQYFGPGTRLTVT.

V and J are TRBV12-3 or TRBV12-4 and TRBJ2-7; D ambiguous. The CDR3 runs to 13 residues. Trimming removed 5 bases from V and 3 bases from J, with 11 bases in between. CDR3 protein: CASSPPPGYEQYF. CDR3 nucleotide sequence: TGTGCCAGCAGTCCACCTCCAGGCTACGAGCAGTACTTC.

The chain is built from TRBV28 and TRBJ1-1; possibly TRBD1 for D (5 bases). Trimming removed 2 bases from V and 2 bases from J, with 9 bases in between. Germline CDR1 and CDR2: MDHEN and SYDVKM. The CDR3 loop spans 14 amino acids. CDR3 protein: CASSLQTVNTEAFF. The CDR3 bases are TGTGCCAGCAGTTTACAGACAGTTAACACTGAAGCTTTCTTT.

The V gene is TRBV5-1, the J gene TRBJ1-5; 10 bases map to TRBD1. V lost 4 bases and J lost 2; bases outside the gene matches: 3. Germline-derived CDR1 and CDR2 are SGHRS and YFSETQ. This CDR3 is built from 15 residues. CDR3 sequence reads: CASSGGTGGNQPQHF. CDR3 nucleotide sequence: TGCGCCAGCAGCGGTGGGACAGGGGGCAATCAGCCCCAGCATTTT.

This chain connects TRBV29-1 to TRBJ2-7, with D perhaps matching TRBD1 (6 bases). CDR3 length equals 13 residues. Germline CDR1 is SQVTM and CDR2 is ANQGSEA. Trimming stripped 4 bases from V and 7 bases from J, with 17 bases between. This CDR3 reads CSVGYQGLEEQYF. The CDR3 DNA is TGCAGCGTTGGATATCAGGGGTTGGAAGAGCAGTACTTC.

This chain links TRBV7-2 with TRBJ1-5; D possibly corresponds to TRBD1 (6 bases). V was clipped by 2 bases and J by 5 bases, with 13 bases between them. Germline lookup yields CDR1 SGHTA and CDR2 FQGNSA. This CDR3 contains 15 residues. CDR3 sequence (DNA): TGTGCCAGCAGCTTATATGACAGGTACGATCAGCCCCAGCATTTT. Residues: CASSLYDRYDQPQHF.